One and the same sample provided the 10 T cell receptor beta chains below, sequenced in a study of a mutant IDH1 vaccine in newly diagnosed glioma. The data were produced by immunoSEQ multiplex PCR, yet TCRdb's version contains in-frame clones alone and is incomplete. The table shows 35,000 to 50,000 clones, with approximately 90% occurring only once. Sample time point: week 23, last vaccination. Doses of 300 ug of mutant IDH1 20-mer peptide were given with topical imiquimod. These receptors are not linked to any known antigen. Source: PBMCs, taken from a glioma patient whose treatment included an IDH1 peptide vaccine. The source of these receptors is a man aged 45-65 years with glioma.

The chain is built from TRBV9 and TRBJ1-2, with TRBD1 identical over 7 bases. Trimming cost V 4 bases and J 4 bases; bases outside gene matches: 10. The CDR3 consists of 15 residues. Germline values: CDR1 SGDLS, CDR2 YYNGEE. CDR3 region: CASSPQGGHGYGYTF. As DNA, the CDR3 is TGTGCCAGCAGCCCCCAGGGGGGGCACGGCTATGGCTACACCTTC.

This chain uses TRBV18 with TRBJ1-1; TRBD1 is a possible D gene (6 bases). The CDR3 is 11 amino acids. V was clipped by 7 bases and J by 10 bases, with 13 bases between them. Germline V gene lookup returns CDR1 KGHSH and CDR2 LQKENI. CDR3 protein: CASYGRGGAFF. The CDR3 nucleotides read TGTGCCAGCTACGGGAGGGGGGGAGCTTTCTTT.

The rearrangement links TRBV19 to TRBJ1-1; D remains ambiguous. V dropped 7 bases and J dropped 4 bases, with 16 bases sitting between them. This CDR3 region has 14 residues. Germline V gene sequence: CDR1 LNHDA, CDR2 SQIVND (reference sequence). This CDR3 reads CASTYPSGGTEAFF. The DNA for the CDR3 is TGTGCCAGTACCTACCCATCGGGAGGCACTGAAGCTTTCTTT.

The chain links TRBV6-5 to TRBJ1-2, with a weak D call TRBD1 (5 bases). Deletions cut 11 bases from V and 2 bases from J, with 21 bases between. Looked up from germline, CDR1 is MNHEY and CDR2 is SVGAGI. This CDR3 has 15 amino acids. The CDR3 sequence is CAVKRQSDLNYGYTF. DNA of the CDR3: TGTGCCGTAAAGAGACAGAGCGATTTGAACTATGGCTACACCTTC.

This clone occurred once. The V gene is TRBV27, the J gene TRBJ1-5; D is undetermined. Germline V gene data show CDR1 as MNHEY and CDR2 as SMNVEV (reference sequence). With 7 bases removed from V and 9 bases from J, the gap between germline ends came to 16 bases. This CDR3 spans 13 amino acids. The CDR3 DNA is TGTGCCAGCATTATGTGGGCTCCGGTGCCCCAGCATTTT. This encodes CASIMWAPVPQHF.

The CDR3 is CASGLVPAGGFHEQFF. The CDR3 DNA reads as TGTGCTAGTGGTTTGGTACCAGCGGGAGGGTTCCATGAGCAGTTCTTC. The chain joins TRBV12-5 to TRBJ2-1, with 10 positions matching TRBD2. The trim removed 0 bases at V and 8 bases at J, leaving 7 bases unmatched. The germline V gene has CDR1 LGHNT and CDR2 FRNRAP. This CDR3 is built from 16 residues. Full variable domain (remainder filled in from reference TRBV12-5 and TRBJ2-1): DARVTQTPRHKVTEMGQEVTMRCQPILGHNTVFWYRQTMMQGLELLAYFRNRAPLDDSGMPKDRFSAEMPDATLATLKIQPSEPRDSAVYFCASGLVPAGGFHEQFFGPGTRLTVL.

This clone was seen only once. V gene TRBV5-1 combines with J gene TRBJ1-2; 9 bases are shared with TRBD1. Germline V gene data show CDR1 as SGHRS and CDR2 as YFSETQ. There are 16 residues in the CDR3. Unmatched junction bases numbered 13, after V lost 4 bases and J lost 6 bases. The CDR3 loop is CASSQRPSRDRDGYTF. In nucleotides, the CDR3 is TGCGCCAGCAGCCAACGACCGTCCCGGGACAGGGATGGCTACACCTTC.

The chain uses TRBV27 and TRBJ1-2, with TRBD1 as a possible D gene (5 bases). Germline CDR1 MNHEY, CDR2 SMNVEV (reference sequence). Deletions cut 2 bases from V and 2 bases from J, with 6 bases between. The CDR3 is 13 amino acids. CDR3 DNA: TGTGCCAGCAGTTTACGACAGAACTATGGCTACACCTTC. Protein product: CASSLRQNYGYTF.

V usage is TRBV5-1 and J usage is TRBJ1-1; 11 bases align to TRBD1. Germline V gene sequence: CDR1 SGHRS, CDR2 YFSETQ. The length of the CDR3 is 15 residues. V lost 0 bases and J lost 4; bases outside the gene matches: 2. For the CDR3, the DNA is TGCGCCAGCAGCTTGGGTGGGACAGGGGGCACTGAAGCTTTCTTT. Translating it yields CASSLGGTGGTEAFF. The full variable domain, with the rest looked up from reference TRBV5-1 and TRBJ1-1, is KAGVTQTPRYLIKTRGQQVTLSCSPISGHRSVSWYQQTPGQGLQFLFEYFSETQRNKGNFPGRFSGRQFSNSRSEMNVSTLELGDSALYLCASSLGGTGGTEAFFGQGTRLTVV.

The V and J genes are TRBV19 and TRBJ1-3, with TRBD1 as a possible D gene (5 bases). Germline values: CDR1 LNHDA, CDR2 SQIVND (reference sequence). V was pared by 5 bases and J by 1 base, with 12 bases between. The CDR3 contains 15 residues. In nucleotides, the CDR3 is TGTGCCAGTAGTTCGCGGAGGGGATCTGGAAACACCATATATTTT. It specifies CASSSRRGSGNTIYF.